This TCR beta chain comes out of a study of blood T cell repertoires in COVID-19. Data came from immunoSEQ multiplex PCR; TCRdb stores just in-frame clones and leaves some out. The table shows around 75,000 clones, with roughly 90% occurring only once. The germline V and J ends were trimmed by 4 bases and 10 bases, with 15 bases remaining between them. The CDR3 length is 13 residues. Germline V lookup: CDR1 MDHEN, CDR2 SYDVKM. A single count supports this clone. The origin of this receptor is a human donor in a cohort sampled during active COVID-19. The V and J genes are TRBV28 and TRBJ2-3; D is perhaps TRBD1 (5 bases). The sample was peripheral blood. As DNA, the CDR3 is TGTGCCAGCAGTTCAGGGCCCCCTGGGGCGCAGTATTTT. It translates to CASSSGPPGAQYF.